The 19 T cell receptor beta chains below come from one sample, sequenced in a study of blood T cell repertoires in COVID-19. Some clones are missing from TCRdb's copy, which holds only in-frame ones; the method was immunoSEQ multiplex PCR. Of 45,000 to 55,000 clones in the sample, about 63% were seen once. The source material was peripheral blood. The receptors originated from a woman in her 70s with acute or convalescent COVID-19.

V is TRBV28 and J is TRBJ1-2; weak D call: TRBD1 (6 bases). Trimming took 7 bases from V and 4 from J, leaving 19 bases between them. Germline assignment: CDR1 MDHEN and CDR2 SYDVKM. The CDR3 is 15 amino acids. CDR3 in amino acids: CASTPPPAGVYGYTF. Written as DNA, the CDR3 is TGTGCCAGCACTCCTCCCCCCGCAGGGGTCTATGGCTACACCTTC.

The chain has TRBV7-9 and TRBJ2-7; no firm D call. V shed 5 bases and J shed 2 bases, with 13 bases lying between them. CDR1 and CDR2 from the germline V gene are SEHNR and FQNEAQ (reference sequence). This CDR3 has 14 amino acids. The CDR3 sequence: CASSAYATAYEQYF. The CDR3 region has the DNA TGTGCCAGCAGCGCTTACGCTACTGCCTACGAGCAGTACTTC.

The V call is TRBV6-6, the J call TRBJ2-3; D perhaps matches TRBD1 (6 bases). Trimming shortened V by 2 bases and J by 4 bases, and 7 bases separated the two germline ends. The length of the CDR3 is 13 residues. The germline V gene has CDR1 MNHNY and CDR2 SVGAGI (reference sequence). CDR3 residues: CASSYPGADTQYF. CDR3 nucleotide sequence: TGTGCCAGCAGTTACCCAGGGGCAGATACGCAGTATTTT.

The chain joins TRBV4-3 to TRBJ2-1; 15 nucleotides align to TRBD2. This CDR3 has 15 residues. Looked up from germline, CDR1 is LGHNA and CDR2 is YSLEER. V dropped 4 bases and J dropped 7; count of bases not matched to a gene: 2. CDR3 protein: CASSLGTSGRNEQFF. The CDR3 DNA reads TGCGCCAGCAGCCTCGGGACTAGCGGGAGGAATGAGCAGTTCTTC.

The chain joins TRBV28 to TRBJ2-4, with 7 bases aligning to TRBD1. The CDR3 contains 14 residues. V was clipped by 1 base and J by 6 bases; unmatched bases: 3. CDR1 MDHEN and CDR2 SYDVKM come from the germline V gene. The CDR3: CASSLLGGTNIQYF. CDR3 nucleotide sequence: TGTGCCAGCAGTTTATTAGGGGGCACAAACATTCAGTACTTC. The full variable domain, rest sourced from reference TRBV28 and TRBJ2-4, is DVKVTQSSRYLVKRTGEKVFLECVQDMDHENMFWYRQDPGLGLRLIYFSYDVKMKEKGDIPEGYSVSREKKERFSLILESASTNQTSMYLCASSLLGGTNIQYFGAGTRLSVL.

The chain links TRBV11-2 to TRBJ1-4; D unresolved. V lost 4 bases, J lost 6 bases, and 12 bases lay in between. This CDR3 has 14 residues. The germline gives CDR1 SGHAT, CDR2 FQNNGV. CDR3 DNA sequence: TGTGCCAGCAGCTCGGTTTGGTCCTATGAAAAACTGTTTTTT. It translates to CASSSVWSYEKLFF.

The chain combines TRBV4-3 with TRBJ2-3, with 8 bases matching TRBD1. V was pared by 1 base and J by 3 bases, with 6 bases of the junction left unmatched. The CDR3 contains 16 residues. Looked up from germline, CDR1 is LGHNA and CDR2 is YSLEER. DNA of the CDR3: TGCGCCAGCAGCCAAGTAGCAGGGGGCCTGACAGATACGCAGTATTTT. Its translation is CASSQVAGGLTDTQYF.

This chain joins TRBV4-1 and TRBJ1-4; D remains unclear. The CDR3 has 16 amino acids. The germline V gene encodes CDR1 MGHRA and CDR2 YSYEKL. Deletions cut 0 bases from V and 5 bases from J, with 13 bases between. As DNA, the CDR3 is TGCGCCAGCAGCCAAGAACCCGGACTGAACAATGAAAAACTGTTTTTT. Translated, it gives CASSQEPGLNNEKLFF.

The chain couples TRBV6-5 to TRBJ1-5; perhaps TRBD1 as D (5 bases). The germline V and J ends were trimmed by 4 bases and 2 bases, with 12 bases remaining between them. CDR3 length equals 15 residues. Germline V lookup: CDR1 MNHEY, CDR2 SVGAGI. Here the CDR3 reads CASSSEWGRNQPQHF. CDR3 DNA sequence: TGTGCCAGCAGTTCCGAATGGGGCCGCAATCAGCCCCAGCATTTT.

The chain couples TRBV3-1 (or the pseudogene TRBV3-2) to TRBJ1-2, with 9 bases aligning to TRBD1. Trimming at V came to 7 bases and at J to 0 bases, leaving 12 bases not matched to a gene. The germline CDR1 and CDR2 sequences are LGHDT and YNNKEL (reference sequence). CDR3 size: 17 residues. The CDR3 coding sequence is TGTGCCAGCACCCCACGGGACAGGGAAAAGGCTAACTATGGCTACACCTTC. It translates to CASTPRDREKANYGYTF.

Turning to this clone: A read error may account for a junction end that differs from germline. The chain has TRBV6-1 and TRBJ1-4, with D possibly TRBD1 on 5 matching bases. Germline V gene lookup returns CDR1 MNHNS and CDR2 SASEGT. CDR3 length equals 14 residues. CDR3: CASSKAGRDEKLFF. The CDR3 region has the DNA TGTGCCAGCAGTAAAGCGGGCAGGGATGAAAAACTGTTTTTT.

The rearrangement uses TRBV12-3 or TRBV12-4 and TRBJ2-5; TRBD2 is a possible D gene (6 bases). V was shortened by 3 bases and J by 5 bases, with 10 bases between the two germline ends. The CDR3 loop spans 13 amino acids. CDR3 residues: CASSFGGSETQYF. The CDR3 nucleotides read TGTGCCAGCAGTTTTGGGGGGAGTGAGACCCAGTACTTC.

The genes are TRBV29-1 and TRBJ2-5, with 8 nucleotides matching TRBD2. Germline V gives CDR1 SQVTM, CDR2 ANQGSEA. The V segment lost 6 bases and the J segment 2 bases; nucleotides outside the gene matches: 5. This CDR3 is built from 13 residues. CDR3 amino acids: CSVEGLVQETQYF. The CDR3 nucleotides read TGCAGCGTCGAGGGACTAGTGCAAGAGACCCAGTACTTC.

The V gene is TRBV7-2, the J gene TRBJ1-2, with TRBD1 matching over 12 bases. The CDR3 runs 14 residues. Per the germline V gene, CDR1 is SGHTA and CDR2 is FQGNSA. V lost 4 bases and J lost 8; bases outside the gene matches: 5. The CDR3 nucleotides read TGTGCCAGCAGCTCGGGACAGGGGGCGATCGGCTACACCTTC. Protein sequence: CASSSGQGAIGYTF.

The genes are TRBV7-2 and TRBJ2-1, with 10 bases identical to TRBD1. CDR1 and CDR2 from the germline V gene are SGHTA and FQGNSA. The ends lost 1 base at V and 9 bases at J; junction bases unmatched: 3. CDR3 length equals 14 residues. In DNA, the CDR3 is TGTGCCAGCAGCTTAGGGACAGGGGGTACTGAGCAGTTCTTC. This codes for CASSLGTGGTEQFF.

This clone was observed a few times. The chain couples TRBV7-9 to TRBJ1-3; no definite D call. The CDR3 covers 13 residues. V lost 5 bases and J 4 bases, leaving 9 bases between the germline ends. Germline loops: CDR1 SEHNR, CDR2 FQNEAQ (reference sequence). The CDR3 reads CASSPAGGNTIYF. In DNA, the CDR3 is TGTGCCAGCAGCCCGGCCGGGGGAAACACCATATATTTT.

The rearrangement uses TRBV6-1 and TRBJ1-6; D might be TRBD1 (5 bases). Trimming shortened V by 0 bases and J by 9 bases, and 12 bases separated the two germline ends. The CDR3 contains 15 residues. The germline gives CDR1 MNHNS, CDR2 SASEGT. The CDR3 loop reads CASSEALGRSSPLHF. The CDR3 DNA reads TGTGCCAGCAGTGAAGCATTGGGGCGTAGTTCACCCCTCCACTTT.

The CDR3 DNA reads TGCAGCGTTGACGCAGGGGCAGATACGCAGTATTTT. Translating it yields CSVDAGADTQYF. The J gene is TRBJ2-3, the V gene TRBV29-1; a weak D match, TRBD1 (6 bases). The CDR3 consists of 12 residues. CDR1 is SQVTM and CDR2 is ANQGSEA in the germline V gene. Trimming shortened V by 3 bases and J by 4 bases, and 8 bases separated the two germline ends.

This clone has more than one count but fewer than ten. The CDR3 DNA follows: TGTGCCAGCAGCTTTCGCGGGAGCACAGATACGCAGTATTTT. It specifies CASSFRGSTDTQYF. V gene TRBV7-3 combines with J gene TRBJ2-3; a weak D match, TRBD2 (5 bases). Germline lookup yields CDR1 SGHTA and CDR2 FQGTGA. This CDR3 is 14 amino acids long. V was shortened by 3 bases and J by 0 bases, with 7 bases between the two germline ends.